The 11 T cell receptor beta chains in this list originate from one sample, sequenced in a study of blood T cell repertoires in COVID-19. The protocol was immunoSEQ multiplex PCR, while the TCRdb copy is restricted to in-frame clones and leaves out a portion. The sample records 110,000 or so clones, 85% being singletons. The sample consisted of peripheral blood. Every receptor here comes from a human donor in a cohort sampled during active COVID-19.

The chain joins TRBV11-2 to TRBJ2-1; TRBD2 matches 7 bases. J was trimmed by 2 bases and V by 5 bases; bases with no gene match: 9. CDR3 length: 16 residues. Germline CDR1 is SGHAT and CDR2 is FQNNGV. The CDR3: CASSSGANRPYNEQFF. CDR3 in DNA: TGTGCCAGCAGCAGCGGGGCTAATCGCCCCTACAATGAGCAGTTCTTC. Together with reference TRBV11-2 and TRBJ2-1, the CDR3 gives the full variable domain: EAGVAQSPRYKIIEKRQSVAFWCNPISGHATLYWYQQILGQGPKLLIQFQNNGVVDDSQLPKDRFSAERLKGVDSTLKIQPAKLEDSAVYLCASSSGANRPYNEQFFGPGTRLTVL.

The DNA for the CDR3 is TGTGCCAGCAGCCCTGGGACAGGGGCTAATTCACCCCTCCACTTT. Encoded protein: CASSPGTGANSPLHF. The chain links TRBV27 to TRBJ1-6; TRBD1 matches 10 bases. The V and J ends lost 6 bases and 6 bases, in that order; junction bases with no gene match: 5. This CDR3 spans 15 amino acids. In germline, CDR1 is MNHEY, CDR2 SMNVEV (reference sequence).

The chain has TRBV7-8 and TRBJ1-6, with D tentatively TRBD1 (5 bases). CDR3 length equals 15 residues. Trimming removed 3 bases at V and 7 bases at J, with 13 bases between. Germline CDR1 SGHVS, CDR2 FQNEAQ. CDR3: CASSFLGEVNSPLHF. The CDR3 DNA sequence: TGTGCCAGCAGCTTCCTGGGGGAGGTGAATTCACCCCTCCACTTT.

The chain joins TRBV27 to TRBJ2-1, with 7 bases identical to TRBD1. The CDR3 has 15 amino acids. CDR1 MNHEY and CDR2 SMNVEV come from the germline V gene (reference sequence). V shed 7 bases and J 5 bases; nucleotides not matched to a gene: 11. The CDR3 DNA follows: TGTGCCAGCACTAAGGACGAGAGGGGGCACAATGAGCAGTTCTTC. It encodes CASTKDERGHNEQFF.

This sequence joins TRBV6-1 and TRBJ2-7; tentative D call: TRBD2 (5 bases). CDR1 is MNHNS and CDR2 is SASEGT in the germline V gene. This CDR3 has 18 residues. Deletions cut 3 bases from V and 1 base from J, with 22 bases between. Here the CDR3 reads CASSEIFVWSSGSYEQYF. In DNA, the CDR3 is TGTGCCAGCAGTGAGATTTTTGTCTGGTCATCGGGGTCCTACGAGCAGTACTTC.

As regards this clone: At one end, the junction sequence differs from germline, possibly due to a read error. The CDR3 region is CASSVVDRVGF. The CDR3 nucleotides read TGTGCCAGCAGCGTAGTCGACAGGGTCGGCTTT. V is TRBV9 and J is TRBJ1-5; 7 bases line up with TRBD1. The germline CDR1 and CDR2 sequences are SGDLS and YYNGEE. There are 11 residues in the CDR3. Drawing the rest from reference TRBV9 and TRBJ1-5, the complete variable domain is DSGVTQTPKHLITATGQRVTLRCSPRSGDLSVYWYQQSLDQGLQFLIQYYNGEERAKGNILERFSAQQFPDLHSELNLSSLELGDSALYFCASSVVDRVGFGDGTRLSIL.

The chain links TRBV6-6 to TRBJ2-1; 9 bases match TRBD2. The CDR3 covers 14 residues. After removal of 7 bases from V and 5 bases from J, the junction contained 6 bases not matched to a gene. Per the germline V gene, CDR1 is MNHNY and CDR2 is SVGAGI (reference sequence). The chain's CDR3 is CASTRGGANNEQFF. The CDR3 DNA follows: TGTGCCAGCACCCGCGGGGGGGCCAACAATGAGCAGTTCTTC.

The chain employs TRBV3-1 (or the pseudogene TRBV3-2) and TRBJ1-5, with D possibly TRBD1 on 5 matching bases. Trimming left V 3 bases short and J 4 bases short, with 22 bases between. Germline V gene sequence: CDR1 LGHDT, CDR2 YNNKEL (reference sequence). The CDR3 totals 18 residues. CDR3 in amino acids: CASSHGGAAVNQNQPQHF. The CDR3 region has the DNA TGTGCCAGCAGCCACGGTGGGGCAGCCGTTAATCAGAATCAGCCCCAGCATTTT.

The chain links TRBV6-5 to TRBJ1-6; TRBD1 matches 8 bases. The CDR3 has 14 residues. Unmatched junction bases numbered 4, after V lost 5 bases and J lost 7 bases. CDR1 MNHEY and CDR2 SVGAGI come from the germline V gene. As DNA, the CDR3 is TGTGCCAGCAGTCGGGACAGGCAGAATTCACCCCTCCACTTT. This sequence encodes CASSRDRQNSPLHF.

The sample holds a few counts of this clone. The gene calls are TRBV27 and TRBJ2-7, with 7 bases that match TRBD1. CDR1 and CDR2 from the germline V gene are MNHEY and SMNVEV (reference sequence). V lost 8 bases, J lost 2 bases, and 6 bases stayed unmatched. The CDR3 contains 13 residues. CDR3 DNA: TGTGCCAGCTCTGGGCAGGGGGCCTACGAGCAGTACTTC. Its translation is CASSGQGAYEQYF.

The V and J genes are TRBV6-4 and TRBJ2-2, with D perhaps TRBD1 (6 bases). This CDR3 has 14 amino acids. The germline V gene encodes CDR1 MRHNA and CDR2 SNTAGT. V gave up 6 bases and J gave up 5 bases, with 13 bases separating them. In nucleotides, the CDR3 is TGTGCCAGCAGATTAATACAGGGAACCGGGGAGCTGTTTTTT. It yields the protein CASRLIQGTGELFF.